This is a list of T cell receptor beta chains from one sample in a study of blood T cell repertoires in COVID-19. TCRdb keeps only in-frame clones here, not all; method: immunoSEQ multiplex PCR. The data contain more than 80,000 clones, about 90% of them singletons. Sequencing used peripheral blood. These receptors were obtained from a man younger than 35 with COVID-19, enrolled during active disease. The CDR3 runs from the conserved cysteine through the conserved F or W. D genes are given only for firm matches. Clone size is given for some rows only: seen once, a few or many times, or a class if the clone is expanded.

v_gene	d_gene	j_gene	abundance	CDR3aa	CDR3nt
TRBV4-3	.	TRBJ1-6	.	CASSQERGVRSPLHF	TGCGCCAGCAGCCAAGAGCGGGGGGTCAGATCACCCCTCCACTTT
TRBV6-2/TRBV6-3	TRBD1	TRBJ1-6	.	CASSYPTGVNSPLHF	TGTGCCAGCAGTTACCCCACAGGGGTTAATTCACCCCTCCACTTT
TRBV5-1	.	TRBJ2-5	.	CASSLEGIRGQETQYF	TGCGCCAGCAGCTTGGAGGGGATTAGGGGACAAGAGACCCAGTACTTC
TRBV15	.	TRBJ2-3	.	CATSFSGVTDTQYF	TGTGCCACCAGCTTCTCCGGGGTCACAGATACGCAGTATTTT
TRBV3-1/TRBV3-2	.	TRBJ2-2	once	CASSQDAGNTGELFF	TGTGCCAGCAGCCAAGATGCAGGGAACACCGGGGAGCTGTTTTTT
TRBV5-6	TRBD2	TRBJ2-7	.	CASRIASAGVYEQYF	TGTGCCAGCCGAATCGCCTCTGCGGGAGTATACGAGCAGTACTTC
TRBV10-3	.	TRBJ2-3	.	CAISEPPGGSTDTQYF	TGTGCCATCAGTGAGCCTCCCGGCGGTAGCACAGATACGCAGTATTTT
TRBV7-2	TRBD1	TRBJ1-5	.	CASSTRTGLNQPQHF	TGTGCCAGCAGCACCCGGACAGGGTTAAATCAGCCCCAGCATTTT
TRBV7-9	TRBD1	TRBJ1-3	.	CAEGTGAGNTIYF	TGTGCCGAGGGGACAGGGGCTGGAAACACCATATATTTT
TRBV21-1	.	TRBJ2-1	.	CASSIGLTSSTGTGGLGTFLQFF	TGTGCCAGCAGCATTGGATTGACATCATCTACCGGGACAGGGGGCCTAGGTACTTTTCTGCAGTTCTTC
TRBV30	TRBD1	TRBJ2-5	.	CASSRTGGAGTQYF	TGTGCCTCATCTCGGACAGGGGGCGCAGGGACCCAGTACTTC
TRBV5-1	.	TRBJ1-2	.	CASSLAQGHYGYTF	TGCGCCAGCAGCTTGGCCCAGGGCCACTATGGCTACACCTTC
TRBV6-2/TRBV6-3	TRBD1	TRBJ1-5	.	CASSYLGTVRQPQHF	TGTGCCAGCAGTTATCTCGGGACAGTCCGTCAGCCCCAGCATTTT
TRBV5-1	TRBD2	TRBJ2-7	.	CASSLELAGGVYEQYF	TGCGCCAGCAGCTTGGAATTAGCGGGAGGAGTCTACGAGCAGTACTTC
TRBV29-1	TRBD1	TRBJ1-2	.	CSVDRDRPGANYGYTF	TGCAGCGTTGATCGGGACAGGCCCGGAGCTAACTATGGCTACACCTTC
TRBV19	TRBD1	TRBJ1-1	.	CASSPRDRVPEAFF	TGTGCCAGTAGTCCCCGGGACAGGGTCCCTGAAGCTTTCTTT
TRBV19	TRBD1	TRBJ1-5	.	CASSMDTGAYNQPQHF	TGTGCCAGTAGTATGGATACAGGGGCCTACAATCAGCCCCAGCATTTT
TRBV6-4	TRBD2	TRBJ2-1	.	CASSDSWEGEQFF	TGTGCCAGCAGTGACTCTTGGGAGGGTGAGCAGTTCTTC
TRBV19	TRBD2	TRBJ2-1	.	CASRLRGGAGPYNEQFF	TGTGCCAGTAGATTAAGGGGTGGAGCGGGACCCTACAATGAGCAGTTCTTC
TRBV27	TRBD2	TRBJ2-2	.	CASSLLAGAVGELFF	TGTGCCAGCAGTTTACTAGCGGGAGCAGTCGGGGAGCTGTTTTTT
TRBV7-9	.	TRBJ2-7	.	CASSLDSHEQYF	TGTGCCAGCAGCCTGGACAGCCACGAGCAGTACTTC
TRBV18	.	TRBJ2-7	.	CASSPADRYEQYF	TGTGCCAGCTCACCGGCAGATCGCTACGAGCAGTACTTC
TRBV4-1	.	TRBJ1-1	.	CASSQGGRVPTEAFF	TGCGCCAGCAGCCAAGGGGGGCGCGTCCCCACTGAAGCTTTCTTT
TRBV28	.	TRBJ2-7	.	CASTRWSGNEQYF	TGTGCCAGCACTCGATGGAGCGGAAACGAGCAGTACTTC
TRBV6-4	TRBD1	TRBJ1-5	.	CASRCGTGPHQPQHF	TGTGCCAGCAGATGCGGGACAGGGCCTCATCAGCCCCAGCATTTT
TRBV4-2	.	TRBJ1-1	.	CASSQERETEAFF	TGTGCCAGCAGCCAAGAAAGAGAAACTGAAGCTTTCTTT
TRBV28	TRBD2	TRBJ2-5	.	CASRPPGLAEETQYF	TGTGCCAGCAGACCACCGGGACTAGCGGAAGAGACCCAGTACTTC
TRBV2	TRBD1	TRBJ2-7	.	CASKRGHSYEQYF	TGTGCCAGCAAGAGGGGGCACTCCTACGAGCAGTACTTC
TRBV19	.	TRBJ1-5	.	CASTPGGGRQPQHF	TGTGCCAGTACCCCTGGGGGGGGCCGCCAGCCCCAGCATTTT
TRBV4-3	.	TRBJ2-7	.	CASSPTVRGTRGYEQYF	TGCGCCAGCAGCCCTACCGTTAGGGGAACGAGGGGGTACGAGCAGTACTTC
TRBV24-1	TRBD2	TRBJ2-2	.	CATQNGREANTGELFF	TGTGCCACCCAAAACGGACGGGAGGCGAACACCGGGGAGCTGTTTTTT
TRBV19	.	TRBJ2-7	.	CASSTRYSYEQYF	TGTGCCAGTAGTACCCGGTACTCCTACGAGCAGTACTTC
TRBV5-5	TRBD1	TRBJ1-3	.	CASSLVDRAPGNTIYF	TGTGCCAGCAGCTTGGTGGACAGGGCTCCTGGAAACACCATATATTTT
TRBV5-4	.	TRBJ2-7	.	CASSGGLRNSRQYF	TGTGCCAGCAGCGGGGGACTGAGAAATAGTAGGCAGTACTTC
TRBV19	.	TRBJ1-1	.	CASSIGGTYGTEAFF	TGTGCCAGTAGTATCGGAGGGACCTATGGCACTGAAGCTTTCTTT
TRBV9	.	TRBJ1-3	.	CASSVVGGRTRSGNTIYF	TGTGCCAGCAGCGTAGTCGGTGGGCGGACACGCTCTGGAAACACCATATATTTT
TRBV18	TRBD2	TRBJ2-5	.	CASSSTYREGRETQYF	TGTGCCAGCTCGTCGACTTATCGGGAGGGCCGCGAGACCCAGTACTTC
TRBV4-3	TRBD2	TRBJ2-2	.	CASSSSGLAGAGELFF	TGCGCCAGCAGCTCATCGGGACTAGCGGGAGCCGGGGAGCTGTTTTTT
TRBV2	TRBD2	TRBJ2-1	.	CASKKSGSNYNEQFF	TGTGCCAGCAAGAAGAGCGGGAGTAACTACAATGAGCAGTTCTTC
TRBV6-5	TRBD1	TRBJ2-7	.	CASSYLQGLLYEQYF	TGTGCCAGCAGTTACCTACAGGGGTTACTCTACGAGCAGTACTTC
TRBV27	.	TRBJ2-3	.	CASSLRLISTDTQYF	TGTGCCAGCAGTTTAAGACTAATAAGCACAGATACGCAGTATTTT
TRBV1	.	TRBJ1-1	.	CTSSQEGAGEEAFF	TGCACCAGCAGCCAAGAGGGAGCGGGGGAAGAAGCTTTCTTT
TRBV18	TRBD2	TRBJ2-7	.	CASSPPGSGSYEQYF	TGTGCCAGCTCACCACCAGGTAGCGGGAGCTACGAGCAGTACTTC
TRBV2	.	TRBJ2-1	.	CASWSSAYNEQFF	TGTGCCAGCTGGTCTAGCGCCTACAATGAGCAGTTCTTC
TRBV5-1	.	TRBJ2-3	once	CASSLGTSGTDTQYF	TGCGCCAGCAGCTTGGGCACCAGCGGGACAGATACGCAGTATTTT
TRBV5-5	.	TRBJ2-1	.	CASSLTPPNEQFF	TGTGCCAGCAGCTTAACACCCCCGAATGAGCAGTTCTTC
TRBV27	.	TRBJ1-5	.	CASSSRAGQPQHF	TGTGCCAGCAGCTCAAGGGCGGGACAGCCCCAGCATTTT
TRBV4-3	.	TRBJ1-1	.	CASSQDRGVTEAFF	TGCGCCAGCAGCCAAGATCGCGGAGTCACTGAAGCTTTCTTT
TRBV3-1/TRBV3-2	.	TRBJ2-4	.	CASSQEVWAKNIQYF	TGTGCCAGCAGCCAAGAGGTCTGGGCAAAAAACATTCAGTACTTC
TRBV7-2	TRBD1	TRBJ2-2	.	CASSWTGGSGELFF	TGTGCCAGCAGCTGGACAGGGGGCTCCGGGGAGCTGTTTTTT
TRBV9	TRBD1	TRBJ2-1	.	CASSVGILDRPKANEQFF	TGTGCCAGCAGCGTAGGGATCCTGGACAGGCCGAAAGCAAATGAGCAGTTCTTC
TRBV9	.	TRBJ1-1	.	CASSTNPGRETEAFF	TGTGCCAGCAGCACGAACCCGGGTCGGGAGACTGAAGCTTTCTTT